This T cell receptor (beta chain) came from a study of cytomegalovirus exposure and HLA in healthy donors. Study-wide results and limits: There were 150 to 200 TCR beta chains listed as cytomegalovirus-associated. Presence/absence analyses supposed approximately even sequencing depth among donors. Indistinguishable V segments such as TRBV6-2 and TRBV6-3 were excluded. About 87% or about 30% of the time was how often most TCR beta V segments were productive, according to an earlier analysis.

This PCR relied on a set of 60 Vbeta primers and 13 Jbeta primers. Clones were sequenced by immunoSEQ multiplex PCR, and TCRdb holds only the in-frame ones, with some missing. The table has about 200,000 clones, around 83% seen once; the top ten hold approximately 1.8%. Note on this clone: Its target is unknown.

CDR1 is KGHSH and CDR2 is LQKENI in the germline V gene. Trimming took 3 bases from V and 8 from J, leaving 10 bases between them. The CDR3 covers 13 residues. The material sequenced was PBMCs. This TCR was sampled from a man in his forties in good health and CMV-seropositive. The chain carries TRBV18 and TRBJ1-4; no reliable D call. For the CDR3, the DNA is TGTGCCAGCTCACCTCAGTGGCAGGAAAAACTGTTTTTT. It codes for CASSPQWQEKLFF.